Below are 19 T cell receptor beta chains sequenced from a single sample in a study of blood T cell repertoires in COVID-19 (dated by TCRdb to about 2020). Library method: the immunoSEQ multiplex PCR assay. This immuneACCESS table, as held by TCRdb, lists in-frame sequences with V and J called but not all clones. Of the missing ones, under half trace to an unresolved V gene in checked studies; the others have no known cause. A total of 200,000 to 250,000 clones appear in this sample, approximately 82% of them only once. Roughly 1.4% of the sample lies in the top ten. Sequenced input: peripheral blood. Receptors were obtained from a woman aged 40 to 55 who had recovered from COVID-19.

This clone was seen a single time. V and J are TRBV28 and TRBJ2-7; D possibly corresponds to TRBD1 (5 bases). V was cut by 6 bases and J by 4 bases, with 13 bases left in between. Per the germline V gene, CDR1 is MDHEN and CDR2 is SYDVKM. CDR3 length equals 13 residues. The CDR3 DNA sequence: TGTGCCAGCAGATCCCAGGGTTTTTACGAGCAGTACTTC. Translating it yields CASRSQGFYEQYF.

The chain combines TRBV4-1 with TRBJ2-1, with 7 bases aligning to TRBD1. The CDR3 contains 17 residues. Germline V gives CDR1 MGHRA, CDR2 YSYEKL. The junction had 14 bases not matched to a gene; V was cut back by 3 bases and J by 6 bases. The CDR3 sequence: CASSHRLDPGQSNEQFF. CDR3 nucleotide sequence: TGCGCCAGCAGCCATCGCCTTGACCCGGGACAGTCCAATGAGCAGTTCTTC.

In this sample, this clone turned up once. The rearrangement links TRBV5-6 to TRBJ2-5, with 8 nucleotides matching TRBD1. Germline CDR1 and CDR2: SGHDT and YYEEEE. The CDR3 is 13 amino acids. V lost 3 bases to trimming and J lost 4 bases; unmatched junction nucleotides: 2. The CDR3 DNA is TGTGCCAGCAGCTCAGGGGGCGCAGAGACCCAGTACTTC. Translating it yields CASSSGGAETQYF.

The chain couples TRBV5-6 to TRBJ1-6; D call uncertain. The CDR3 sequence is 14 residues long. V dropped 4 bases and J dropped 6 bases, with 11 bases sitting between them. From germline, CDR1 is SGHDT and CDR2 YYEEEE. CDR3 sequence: CASSLVGSNSPLHF. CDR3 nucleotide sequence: TGTGCCAGCAGCCTCGTCGGGTCTAATTCACCCCTCCACTTT.

Here the CDR3 DNA reads TGCGCCAGCAACCCCCTAGGACAGGGGGATGGCTACACCTTC. This translates into CASNPLGQGDGYTF. The V call is TRBV5-1, the J call TRBJ1-2, with 10 positions matching TRBD1. Germline CDR1 and CDR2: SGHRS and YFSETQ. The CDR3 contains 14 residues. The V and J ends lost 6 bases and 6 bases, in that order; junction bases with no gene match: 8. The entire variable domain, with the rest obtained from reference TRBV5-1 and TRBJ1-2, is as follows: KAGVTQTPRYLIKTRGQQVTLSCSPISGHRSVSWYQQTPGQGLQFLFEYFSETQRNKGNFPGRFSGRQFSNSRSEMNVSTLELGDSALYLCASNPLGQGDGYTFGSGTRLTVV.

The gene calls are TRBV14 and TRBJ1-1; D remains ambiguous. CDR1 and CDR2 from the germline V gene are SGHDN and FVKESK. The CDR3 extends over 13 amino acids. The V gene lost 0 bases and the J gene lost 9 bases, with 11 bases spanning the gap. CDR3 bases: TGTGCCAGCAGCCAAGATGGAGGAATTAAAGCTTTCTTT. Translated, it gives CASSQDGGIKAFF.

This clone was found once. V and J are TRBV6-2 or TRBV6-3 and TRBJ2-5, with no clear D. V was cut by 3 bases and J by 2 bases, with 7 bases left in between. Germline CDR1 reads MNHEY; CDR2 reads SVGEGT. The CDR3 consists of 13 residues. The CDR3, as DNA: TGTGCCAGCAGTTATATGGCACAAGAGACCCAGTACTTC. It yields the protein CASSYMAQETQYF.

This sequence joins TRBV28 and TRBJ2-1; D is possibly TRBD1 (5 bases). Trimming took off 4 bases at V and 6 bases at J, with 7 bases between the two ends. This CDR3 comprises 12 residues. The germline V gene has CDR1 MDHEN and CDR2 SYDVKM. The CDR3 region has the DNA TGTGCCAGCAGTTCCAGGGTCAATGAGCAGTTCTTC. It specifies CASSSRVNEQFF.

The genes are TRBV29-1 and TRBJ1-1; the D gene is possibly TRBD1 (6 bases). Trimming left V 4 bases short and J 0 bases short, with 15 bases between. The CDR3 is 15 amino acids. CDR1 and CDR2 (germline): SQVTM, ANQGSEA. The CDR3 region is CSVANRESLNTEAFF. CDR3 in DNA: TGCAGCGTTGCAAACAGGGAATCCTTGAACACTGAAGCTTTCTTT.

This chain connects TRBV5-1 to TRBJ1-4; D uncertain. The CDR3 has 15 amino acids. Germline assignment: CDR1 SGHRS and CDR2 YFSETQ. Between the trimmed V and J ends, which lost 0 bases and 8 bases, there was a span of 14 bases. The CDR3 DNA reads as TGCGCCAGCAGCTTGGGCGTCGCGGGGAGGGAAAAACTGTTTTTT. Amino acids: CASSLGVAGREKLFF.

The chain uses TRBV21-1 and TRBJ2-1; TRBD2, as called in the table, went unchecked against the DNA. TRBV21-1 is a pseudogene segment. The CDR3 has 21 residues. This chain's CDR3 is CASSTTDGLAEKRSSYNEQFF. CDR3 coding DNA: TGTGCCAGCAGCACGACCGATGGACTAGCGGAGAAACGTAGCTCCTACAATGAGCAGTTCTTC.

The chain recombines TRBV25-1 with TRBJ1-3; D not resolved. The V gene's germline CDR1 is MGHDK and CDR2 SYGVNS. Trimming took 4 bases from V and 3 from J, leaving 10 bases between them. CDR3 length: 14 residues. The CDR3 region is CASSGQSFGNTIYF. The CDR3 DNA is TGTGCCAGCAGTGGGCAGTCTTTTGGAAACACCATATATTTT. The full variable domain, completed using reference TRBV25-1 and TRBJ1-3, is EADIYQTPRYLVIGTGKKITLECSQTMGHDKMYWYQQDPGMELHLIHYSYGVNSTEKGDLSSESTVSRIRTEHFPLTLESARPSHTSQYLCASSGQSFGNTIYFGEGSWLTVV.

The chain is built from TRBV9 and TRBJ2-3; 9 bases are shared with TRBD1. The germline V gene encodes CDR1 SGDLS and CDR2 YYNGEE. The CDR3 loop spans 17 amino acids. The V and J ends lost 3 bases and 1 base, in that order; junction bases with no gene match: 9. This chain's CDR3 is CASSANKGQGRTDTQYF. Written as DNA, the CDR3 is TGTGCCAGCAGCGCGAATAAGGGACAGGGACGCACAGATACGCAGTATTTT.

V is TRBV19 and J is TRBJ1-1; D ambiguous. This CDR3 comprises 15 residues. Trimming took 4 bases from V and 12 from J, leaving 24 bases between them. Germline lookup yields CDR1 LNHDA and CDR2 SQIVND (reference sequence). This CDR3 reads CASSKGRDVRVSSFF. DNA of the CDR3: TGTGCCAGTAGTAAAGGACGGGATGTTAGGGTATCGTCTTTCTTT. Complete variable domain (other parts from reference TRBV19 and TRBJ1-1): DGGITQSPKYLFRKEGQNVTLSCEQNLNHDAMYWYRQDPGQGLRLIYYSQIVNDFQKGDIAEGYSVSREKKESFPLTVTSAQKNPTAFYLCASSKGRDVRVSSFFGQGTRLTVV.

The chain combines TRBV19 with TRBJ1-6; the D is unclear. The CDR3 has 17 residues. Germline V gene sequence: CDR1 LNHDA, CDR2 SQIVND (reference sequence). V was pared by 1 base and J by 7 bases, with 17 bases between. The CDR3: CASSIGPFGGKNSPLHF. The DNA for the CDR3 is TGTGCCAGTAGTATAGGGCCCTTCGGAGGAAAGAATTCACCCCTCCACTTT.

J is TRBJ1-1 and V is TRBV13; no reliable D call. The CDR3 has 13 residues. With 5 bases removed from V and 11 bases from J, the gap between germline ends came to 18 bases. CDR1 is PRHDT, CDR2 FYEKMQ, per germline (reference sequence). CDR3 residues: CASSVLKSRRAFF. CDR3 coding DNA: TGTGCCAGCAGCGTACTTAAAAGCCGGCGGGCTTTCTTT.

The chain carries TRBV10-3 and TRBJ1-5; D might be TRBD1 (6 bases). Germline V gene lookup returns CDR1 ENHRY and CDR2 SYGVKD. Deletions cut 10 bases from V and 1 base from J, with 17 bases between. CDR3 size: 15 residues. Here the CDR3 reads CATIDSQGSNQPQHF. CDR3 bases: TGTGCCACCATAGACTCACAGGGAAGCAATCAGCCCCAGCATTTT.

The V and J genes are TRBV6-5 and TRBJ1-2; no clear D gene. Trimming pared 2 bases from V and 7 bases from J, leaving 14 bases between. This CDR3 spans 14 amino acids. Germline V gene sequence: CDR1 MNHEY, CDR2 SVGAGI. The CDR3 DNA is TGTGCCAGCAGTTACGGAATTCCCAGCGCTGGCTACACCTTC. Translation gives CASSYGIPSAGYTF.

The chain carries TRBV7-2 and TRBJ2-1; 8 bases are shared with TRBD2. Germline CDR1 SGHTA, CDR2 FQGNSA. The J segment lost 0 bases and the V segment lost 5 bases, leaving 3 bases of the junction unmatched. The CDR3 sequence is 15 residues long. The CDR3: CASSPGGASYNEQFF. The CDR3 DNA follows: TGTGCCAGCAGCCCCGGGGGGGCCTCCTACAATGAGCAGTTCTTC. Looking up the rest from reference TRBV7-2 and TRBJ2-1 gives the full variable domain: GAGVSQSPSNKVTEKGKDVELRCDPISGHTALYWYRQSLGQGLEFLIYFQGNSAPDKSGLPSDRFSAERTGGSVSTLTIQRTQQEDSAVYLCASSPGGASYNEQFFGPGTRLTVL.